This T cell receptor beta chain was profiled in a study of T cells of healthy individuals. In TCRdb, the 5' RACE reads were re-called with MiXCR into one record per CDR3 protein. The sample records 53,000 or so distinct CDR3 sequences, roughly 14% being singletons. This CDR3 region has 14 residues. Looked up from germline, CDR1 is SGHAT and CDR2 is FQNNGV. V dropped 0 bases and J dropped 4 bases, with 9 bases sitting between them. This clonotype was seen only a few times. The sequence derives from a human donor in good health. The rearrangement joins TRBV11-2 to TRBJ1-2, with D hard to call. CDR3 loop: CASSLDLPTYGYTF. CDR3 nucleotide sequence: TGTGCCAGCAGCTTAGATCTTCCTACCTATGGCTACACCTTC.